Following are 23 T cell receptor beta chains from one sample sequenced in a study of blood T cell repertoires in COVID-19. Measured with immunoSEQ multiplex PCR; TCRdb has only the in-frame clones, and not every one. The table includes around 34,000 clones, approximately 78% detected once. The sample taken for sequencing was peripheral blood. The receptor source for this set is a man at least 80 years old with active or convalescent COVID-19.

The rearrangement uses TRBV6-5 and TRBJ1-1, with 9 nucleotides matching TRBD1. The V and J ends lost 6 bases and 5 bases, in that order; junction bases with no gene match: 10. Germline-derived CDR1 and CDR2 are MNHEY and SVGAGI. The CDR3 runs to 15 residues. In nucleotides, the CDR3 is TGTGCCAGCAGCCCGGGGGACAGGGCGAGTACTGAAGCTTTCTTT. This codes for CASSPGDRASTEAFF.

The genes are TRBV2 and TRBJ2-7, with 8 bases aligning to TRBD1. After removal of 6 bases from V and 5 bases from J, the junction contained 6 bases not matched to a gene. The germline V gene encodes CDR1 SNHLY and CDR2 FYNNEI. The CDR3 runs to 13 residues. In nucleotides, the CDR3 is TGTGCCAGCAGAACAGGGGGTATCGACGAGCAGTACTTC. Protein product: CASRTGGIDEQYF. Supplemented by reference TRBV2 and TRBJ2-7, the full variable domain reads EPEVTQTPSHQVTQMGQEVILRCVPISNHLYFYWYRQILGQKVEFLVSFYNNEISEKSEIFDDQFSVERPDGSNFTLKIRSTKLEDSAMYFCASRTGGIDEQYFGPGTRLTVT.

This clone has a single count. The chain combines TRBV11-2 with TRBJ2-4; 7 bases are shared with TRBD2. The V gene's germline CDR1 is SGHAT and CDR2 FQNNGV. The CDR3 is 16 amino acids. V shed 3 bases and J 8 bases; nucleotides not matched to a gene: 13. CDR3 sequence reads: CASSFSFGGIGDIQYF. CDR3 bases: TGTGCCAGCAGCTTTTCCTTCGGGGGGATTGGGGACATTCAGTACTTC.

The genes are TRBV14 and TRBJ2-7; 8 nucleotides line up with TRBD2. V dropped 0 bases and J dropped 0; count of bases not matched to a gene: 7. Germline assignment: CDR1 SGHDN and CDR2 FVKESK. The CDR3 has 17 amino acids. The CDR3: CASSQDLRRGASYEQYF. The CDR3 nucleotides are TGTGCCAGCAGCCAAGATCTTAGGCGGGGGGCCTCCTACGAGCAGTACTTC.

J is TRBJ2-7 and V is TRBV11-3, with D tentatively TRBD2 (6 bases). The V gene lost 6 bases and the J gene lost 0 bases, with 12 bases spanning the gap. This CDR3 spans 14 amino acids. CDR1 is SGHNT, CDR2 YENEEA, per germline. CDR3 in amino acids: CASRHAGSSYEQYF. The CDR3 nucleotides are TGTGCCAGCAGGCATGCGGGAAGCTCCTACGAGCAGTACTTC.

The rearrangement uses TRBV5-4 and TRBJ2-7, with 8 bases identical to TRBD2. V lost 3 bases, J lost 2 bases, and 4 bases stayed unmatched. The CDR3 has 14 residues. CDR1 is SGHNT and CDR2 is YYREEE in the germline V gene (reference sequence). The CDR3 spells CASSSSGRTYEQYF. CDR3 coding DNA: TGTGCCAGCAGCTCCAGCGGGAGAACCTACGAGCAGTACTTC.

This clone has just one count. The chain couples TRBV7-3 to TRBJ1-6; D not certain. Germline assignment: CDR1 SGHTA and CDR2 FQGTGA. Trimming removed 4 bases from V and 8 bases from J, with 12 bases in between. The CDR3 runs 14 residues. Here the CDR3 DNA reads TGTGCCAGCAGCTCCGAAGGAGGTGATTCACCCCTCCACTTT. Its protein product is CASSSEGGDSPLHF.

On this clone itself: The junction shows a germline mismatch at one end, possibly a read error. The genes are TRBV29-1 and TRBJ2-5; 12 positions agree with TRBD2. This CDR3 has 14 amino acids. Germline V CDR1 and CDR2: SQVTM, ANQGSEA. Written as DNA, the CDR3 is TGCAGCGCTGAAGGACTAGCGGGATCCGGGACCCAGTACTTC. Translating it yields CSAEGLAGSGTQYF.

The rearrangement uses TRBV11-3 and TRBJ2-1; TRBD2 matches 12 bases. Germline CDR1 reads SGHNT; CDR2 reads YENEEA. The CDR3 runs to 19 residues. V shed 4 bases, J shed 1 base, and the junction held 11 bases outside the gene matches. The CDR3 nucleotides are TGTGCCAGCAGCTCAACCCTACGACTAGCGGGAGTATCCTACAATGAGCAGTTCTTC. It is translated as CASSSTLRLAGVSYNEQFF.

This clone is classed as medium-sized (0.01 to 0.1%). The rearrangement joins TRBV6-5 to TRBJ1-2; possible D gene TRBD1, 6 bases. The V end was cut by 4 bases, the J end by 8 bases, with 17 bases between. CDR1 MNHEY and CDR2 SVGAGI come from the germline V gene. The CDR3 loop spans 14 amino acids. For the CDR3, the DNA is TGTGCCAGCAGTTCCCTAGGGGGTAAAGAAGGCTACACCTTC. Amino acid sequence: CASSSLGGKEGYTF.

The rearrangement uses TRBV28 and TRBJ1-2; the match to TRBD1 covers 9 bases. The germline V gene has CDR1 MDHEN and CDR2 SYDVKM. This CDR3 has 12 residues. V was clipped by 6 bases and J by 7 bases; unmatched bases: 3. This CDR3 is CASSGQGSGYTF. The CDR3 coding sequence is TGTGCCAGCAGCGGACAGGGGAGTGGCTACACCTTC.

The chain recombines TRBV19 with TRBJ1-5; TRBD1 matches 7 bases. The germline V gene has CDR1 LNHDA and CDR2 SQIVND (reference sequence). CDR3 length: 14 residues. The junction had 6 bases not matched to a gene; V was cut back by 5 bases and J by 5 bases. The CDR3 spells CASSPGGGYQPQHF. The CDR3 coding sequence is TGTGCCAGTAGTCCCGGAGGGGGCTATCAGCCCCAGCATTTT. Filled out from reference TRBV19 and TRBJ1-5, the complete variable domain reads DGGITQSPKYLFRKEGQNVTLSCEQNLNHDAMYWYRQDPGQGLRLIYYSQIVNDFQKGDIAEGYSVSREKKESFPLTVTSAQKNPTAFYLCASSPGGGYQPQHFGDGTRLSIL.

This chain connects TRBV28 to TRBJ1-6, with D maybe TRBD1 (5 bases). Trimming left V 10 bases short and J 0 bases short, with 7 bases between. This CDR3 spans 13 amino acids. Germline V CDR1 and CDR2: MDHEN, SYDVKM. The CDR3 is CAIQGSYNSPLHF. The CDR3, as DNA: TGTGCCATCCAGGGCTCCTATAATTCACCCCTCCACTTT.

The chain combines TRBV6-5 with TRBJ2-1; no definite D call. This CDR3 is built from 13 residues. V lost 8 bases, J lost 0 bases, and 8 bases lay in between. CDR1 and CDR2 (germline): MNHEY, SVGAGI. CDR3 amino acids: CASAWSSYNEQFF. As DNA, the CDR3 is TGTGCCAGCGCTTGGAGCTCCTACAATGAGCAGTTCTTC.

The chain combines TRBV11-3 with TRBJ2-1; 9 bases map to TRBD1. The V gene's germline CDR1 is SGHNT and CDR2 YENEEA. The V segment lost 10 bases and the J segment 6 bases; nucleotides outside the gene matches: 4. This CDR3 is built from 12 residues. DNA of the CDR3: TGTGCCACCGGGACAGGGCCCAATGAGCAGTTCTTC. The encoded protein is CATGTGPNEQFF. Full variable domain (outside the CDR3, taken from reference TRBV11-3 and TRBJ2-1): EAGVVQSPRYKIIEKKQPVAFWCNPISGHNTLYWYLQNLGQGPELLIRYENEEAVDDSQLPKDRFSAERLKGVDSTLKIQPAELGDSAVYLCATGTGPNEQFFGPGTRLTVL.

This chain connects TRBV10-3 to TRBJ2-2, with no clear D. The CDR3 extends over 14 amino acids. V lost 8 bases to trimming and J lost 1 base, with 11 bases between them. CDR1 and CDR2 (germline): ENHRY, SYGVKD. CDR3 DNA: TGTGCCATCCGCGGCAGCCGGAACACCGGGGAGCTGTTTTTT. Encoded protein: CAIRGSRNTGELFF.

The chain links TRBV27 to TRBJ1-6; maybe TRBD1 (5 bases). CDR1 and CDR2 (germline): MNHEY, SMNVEV (reference sequence). The CDR3 is 16 residues long. V shed 6 bases and J shed 4 bases, with 16 bases lying between them. The CDR3 DNA reads as TGTGCCAGCAGGTCTGACAGCAACGGGTATAATTCACCCCTCCACTTT. Encoded protein: CASRSDSNGYNSPLHF.

The chain employs TRBV30 and TRBJ2-4; 15 positions agree with TRBD2. Germline CDR1 reads GTSNPN; CDR2 reads SVGIG (reference sequence). This CDR3 region has 15 residues. V shed 2 bases, J shed 7 bases, and the junction held 3 bases outside the gene matches. Here the CDR3 reads CAWSPGLAGGNIQYF. The CDR3 DNA reads TGTGCCTGGAGTCCAGGACTAGCGGGAGGGAACATTCAGTACTTC.

This chain connects TRBV5-1 to TRBJ2-2; TRBD2 aligns across 8 bases. Trimming took 3 bases from V and 5 from J; bases not matched to a gene: 15. The CDR3 contains 18 residues. Germline V gene sequence: CDR1 SGHRS, CDR2 YFSETQ. The CDR3: CASSYGGSGRTVTGELFF. The CDR3 nucleotides read TGCGCCAGCAGCTACGGAGGGAGCGGGAGAACGGTGACCGGGGAGCTGTTTTTT.

The chain couples TRBV4-3 to TRBJ2-1; 13 bases map to TRBD2. V gave up 4 bases and J gave up 2 bases; unmatched junction bases: 20. The CDR3 is made up of 22 amino acids. The germline V gene has CDR1 LGHNA and CDR2 YSLEER. CDR3 bases: TGCGCCAGCAGCCTCCTATGGACTAGCGGGAGTCAACTAGCAGACGCCTACAATGAGCAGTTCTTC. Protein product: CASSLLWTSGSQLADAYNEQFF.

This chain connects TRBV6-7 to TRBJ1-4, with D maybe TRBD1 (6 bases). TRBV6-7 falls under the ORF class, with uncertain function. The CDR3 sequence is 16 residues long. The ends were cut back, 7 bases at V and 5 bases at J, with 20 bases in the middle. The chain's CDR3 is CASTRVSQGWNEKLFF. Here the CDR3 DNA reads TGTGCCAGCACCAGGGTCAGCCAGGGGTGGAATGAAAAACTGTTTTTT.

This chain connects TRBV11-2 to TRBJ2-2, with TRBD2 identical over 7 bases. Germline V gene data show CDR1 as SGHAT and CDR2 as FQNNGV. The V and J ends lost 0 bases and 5 bases, in that order; junction bases with no gene match: 3. This CDR3 comprises 15 residues. CDR3 region: CASSLEGGGTGELFF. CDR3 DNA sequence: TGTGCCAGCAGCTTAGAAGGCGGGGGAACCGGGGAGCTGTTTTTT.

This clone was recorded a few times. The genes are TRBV4-1 and TRBJ2-7, with 11 nucleotides matching TRBD2. The CDR3 length is 15 residues. Losses at the gene ends were 3 bases for V and 1 base for J; bases not matched to a gene: 2. Germline loops: CDR1 MGHRA, CDR2 YSYEKL. CDR3 loop: CASSHLAGGSYEQYF. Written as DNA, the CDR3 is TGCGCCAGCAGCCATCTAGCGGGAGGTTCCTACGAGCAGTACTTC.